The source of this T cell receptor beta chain is a study of quantifying T cell responses using KT2 cells. Study-wide context: Reverse transcription used primers in the TCR alpha and beta constant regions. The second PCR was a qPCR stopped at a predetermined fluorescence threshold.

A single-stranded UMI oligo with SP2 sequence was ligated to cDNA 3' ends. First-round PCR used 3 to 4 cycles and beta primers RC1.1 and RC1.2 covering TRBC1 and TRBC2. Separate processing of TCR alpha and beta chains began at the second PCR. TCRdb processed the UMI-ligation and nested PCR reads anew with MiXCR; each CDR3 protein has one entry. The sample has some 34,000 distinct CDR3 sequences, 10% seen once. This clonotype has only a few counts. Losses at the gene ends were 2 bases for V and 4 bases for J; bases not matched to a gene: 6. This CDR3 comprises 15 residues. The germline gives CDR1 SGHRS, CDR2 YFSETQ.

The chain combines TRBV5-1 with TRBJ1-1; 9 positions match TRBD1. The sequence was obtained from a human donor. Material: PBMCs spiked with cells of the T cell clone KT2. The DNA for the CDR3 is TGCGCCAGCAGCTTCTCCGGGACAGGGTCCACTGAAGCTTTCTTT. It codes for CASSFSGTGSTEAFF. Full variable domain (outside the CDR3, taken from reference TRBV5-1 and TRBJ1-1): KAGVTQTPRYLIKTRGQQVTLSCSPISGHRSVSWYQQTPGQGLQFLFEYFSETQRNKGNFPGRFSGRQFSNSRSEMNVSTLELGDSALYLCASSFSGTGSTEAFFGQGTRLTVV.